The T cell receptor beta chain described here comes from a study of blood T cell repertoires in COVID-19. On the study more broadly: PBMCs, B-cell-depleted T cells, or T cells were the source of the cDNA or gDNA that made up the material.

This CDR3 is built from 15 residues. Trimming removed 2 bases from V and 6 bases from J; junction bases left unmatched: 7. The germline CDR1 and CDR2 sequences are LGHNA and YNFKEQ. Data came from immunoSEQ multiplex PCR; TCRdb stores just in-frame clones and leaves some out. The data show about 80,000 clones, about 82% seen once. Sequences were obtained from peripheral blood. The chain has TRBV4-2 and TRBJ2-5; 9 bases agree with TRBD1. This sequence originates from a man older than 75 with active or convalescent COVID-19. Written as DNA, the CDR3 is TGTGCCAGCAGCCAAACAGGGGGCAATCAAAAGACCCAGTACTTC. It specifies CASSQTGGNQKTQYF.